This passage covers 18 T cell receptor beta chains from one sample sequenced in a study of blood T cell repertoires in COVID-19. Some clones are missing from TCRdb's copy, which holds only in-frame ones; the method was immunoSEQ multiplex PCR. Among 150,000 to 200,000 clones listed, around 84% were seen once. Specimen: peripheral blood. The receptor source for this set is a woman aged 70 to 79 with COVID-19, enrolled during active disease.

The chain has TRBV6-5 and TRBJ1-1, with TRBD1 as a possible D gene (5 bases). Trimming took off 4 bases at V and 6 bases at J, with 12 bases between the two ends. The length of the CDR3 is 13 residues. The V gene's germline CDR1 is MNHEY and CDR2 SVGAGI. CDR3 amino acids: CASSFHRQPEAFF. CDR3 nucleotides: TGTGCCAGCAGTTTTCATCGACAGCCTGAAGCTTTCTTT.

The rearrangement uses TRBV6-1 and TRBJ2-4; 8 bases agree with TRBD1. Germline lookup yields CDR1 MNHNS and CDR2 SASEGT. The length of the CDR3 is 18 residues. Trimming removed 3 bases from V and 0 bases from J; junction bases left unmatched: 10. The CDR3 DNA reads TGTGCCAGCAGTGAGATAGGACAGGGAAAGGGAGCCAAAAACATTCAGTACTTC. This translates into CASSEIGQGKGAKNIQYF.

This clone was seen many times. The V and J genes are TRBV6-1 and TRBJ2-7, with D possibly matching TRBD2 (5 bases). The germline CDR1 and CDR2 sequences are MNHNS and SASEGT. V gave up 2 bases and J gave up 3 bases, with 11 bases separating them. This CDR3 comprises 14 residues. In DNA form, the CDR3 reads TGTGCCAGCAGTGAACGAGGGCCGAACTACGAGCAGTACGTC. It translates to CASSERGPNYEQYV.

The rearrangement links TRBV3-1 (or the pseudogene TRBV3-2) to TRBJ2-3; D is perhaps TRBD1 (5 bases). This CDR3 has 14 residues. Per germline, CDR1 LGHDT and CDR2 YNNKEL (reference sequence). V lost 3 bases and J lost 1, with 8 bases in between. In DNA form, the CDR3 reads TGTGCCAGCAGCCAGGGGCTTGGCACAGATACGCAGTATTTT. This translates into CASSQGLGTDTQYF.

This chain connects TRBV2 to TRBJ1-2, with D tentatively TRBD1 (5 bases). Trimming left V 3 bases short and J 1 base short, with 9 bases between. This CDR3 is built from 14 residues. Germline CDR1 reads SNHLY; CDR2 reads FYNNEI. CDR3 in DNA: TGTGCCAGCAGTGACCAAGGGGTTAACTATGGCTACACCTTC. This translates into CASSDQGVNYGYTF.

The gene calls are TRBV19 and TRBJ1-3; D possibly corresponds to TRBD1 (6 bases). This CDR3 spans 16 amino acids. Trimming stripped 3 bases from V and 7 bases from J, with 19 bases between. CDR1 and CDR2 from the germline V gene are LNHDA and SQIVND (reference sequence). The CDR3 coding sequence is TGTGCCAGTAGTATCCAGGGGCCCCCTGCGGACAACACCATATATTTT. This sequence encodes CASSIQGPPADNTIYF.

This clone was detected a few times. The CDR3 sequence: CASILTSGNNEQFF. The CDR3 nucleotides are TGCGCCAGCATCCTGACTAGCGGAAACAATGAGCAGTTCTTC. This chain joins TRBV5-1 and TRBJ2-1; 9 bases line up with TRBD2. J was trimmed by 5 bases and V by 6 bases; bases with no gene match: 6. Germline V gene lookup returns CDR1 SGHRS and CDR2 YFSETQ. The CDR3 extends over 14 amino acids.

The chain links TRBV27 to TRBJ2-1; D gene unclear. V lost 0 bases and J 7 bases, leaving 10 bases between the germline ends. The germline CDR1 and CDR2 sequences are MNHEY and SMNVEV (reference sequence). The CDR3 covers 14 residues. CDR3 sequence (DNA): TGTGCCAGCAGTTTATCGTTCGGTTTTAATGAGCAGTTCTTC. It codes for CASSLSFGFNEQFF.

This clone was observed a single time. The V call is TRBV28, the J call TRBJ1-2; maybe TRBD1 (6 bases). The CDR3 extends over 15 amino acids. The germline CDR1 and CDR2 sequences are MDHEN and SYDVKM. Trimming shortened V by 11 bases and J by 3 bases, and 22 bases separated the two germline ends. The CDR3 bases are TGTGCCCCCATCCCAGGGGCGGGGGAGGACTATGGCTACACCTTC. It translates to CAPIPGAGEDYGYTF.

In its sample, this clone was seen a few times. The rearrangement links TRBV5-5 to TRBJ1-5; no reliable D call. V lost 0 bases and J 7 bases, leaving 14 bases between the germline ends. CDR1 SGHKS and CDR2 YYEKEE come from the germline V gene (reference sequence). The CDR3 extends over 15 amino acids. The CDR3 DNA follows: TGTGCCAGCAGCTTGGGTATGGTCCCGGGGCAGCCCCAGCATTTT. Protein: CASSLGMVPGQPQHF.

This clone was observed once. The rearrangement links TRBV12-3 or TRBV12-4 to TRBJ2-3; D remains ambiguous. CDR3 length equals 12 residues. The V gene lost 7 bases and the J gene lost 0 bases, with 5 bases spanning the gap. Written as DNA, the CDR3 is TGTGCCAGCACAACTAGCACAGATACGCAGTATTTT. It translates to CASTTSTDTQYF.

This clone was recorded only once. This rearrangement joins TRBV5-1 to TRBJ1-4; D might be TRBD1 (5 bases). The length of the CDR3 is 15 residues. CDR1 SGHRS and CDR2 YFSETQ come from the germline V gene. Between the trimmed V and J ends, which lost 4 bases and 5 bases, there was a span of 15 bases. The CDR3 spells CASSRRGSPNEKLFF. The CDR3 DNA is TGCGCCAGCAGCCGAAGGGGCAGTCCGAATGAAAAACTGTTTTTT.

The V call is TRBV18, the J call TRBJ2-3; possibly TRBD1 for D (6 bases). The CDR3 covers 15 residues. Germline V gene sequence: CDR1 KGHSH, CDR2 LQKENI. Trimming stripped 4 bases from V and 2 bases from J, with 13 bases between. Here the CDR3 DNA reads TGTGCCAGCTCACTTAGACAGGAACCCACAGATACGCAGTATTTT. As protein: CASSLRQEPTDTQYF.

This chain links TRBV27 with TRBJ1-1; 9 bases map to TRBD1. The germline gives CDR1 MNHEY, CDR2 SMNVEV (reference sequence). This CDR3 comprises 16 residues. V dropped 3 bases and J dropped 1; count of bases not matched to a gene: 6. The CDR3 nucleotides are TGTGCCAGCAGTTTCAACACAGGGGGCAAGAACACTGAAGCTTTCTTT. Protein product: CASSFNTGGKNTEAFF.

The chain links TRBV2 to TRBJ1-5; D perhaps matches TRBD1 (6 bases). V gave up 3 bases and J gave up 0 bases, with 12 bases separating them. From germline, CDR1 is SNHLY and CDR2 FYNNEI. This CDR3 is 16 amino acids long. CDR3 DNA: TGTGCCAGCAGTGAGGGGGGGGCCTATAGCAATCAGCCCCAGCATTTT. Amino acid sequence: CASSEGGAYSNQPQHF.

This clone turned up a few times. CDR3 residues: CASSLRDFGNTEAFF. In DNA, the CDR3 is TGTGCCAGCAGCTTGCGGGATTTCGGGAACACTGAAGCTTTCTTT. The rearrangement uses TRBV5-6 and TRBJ1-1, with no clear D. The CDR3 sequence is 15 residues long. Germline V gene data show CDR1 as SGHDT and CDR2 as YYEEEE. Trimming removed 1 base from V and 1 base from J, with 11 bases in between.

The chain couples TRBV5-1 to TRBJ1-3, with D perhaps TRBD1 (6 bases). Germline CDR1 and CDR2: SGHRS and YFSETQ. Trimming cost V 0 bases and J 4 bases, with 17 bases left between them. The CDR3 has 17 residues. The CDR3 is CASSLVTGLVSGNTIYF. Written as DNA, the CDR3 is TGCGCCAGCAGCTTGGTAACAGGGCTGGTGTCCGGAAACACCATATATTTT.

The chain joins TRBV19 to TRBJ1-1; D is uncertain. V lost 3 bases, J lost 11 bases, and 19 bases lay in between. The germline V gene has CDR1 LNHDA and CDR2 SQIVND (reference sequence). This CDR3 contains 14 residues. Written as DNA, the CDR3 is TGTGCCAGTAGTATCGAGGACTATACAATGCGGGCTTTCTTT. Translation: CASSIEDYTMRAFF.